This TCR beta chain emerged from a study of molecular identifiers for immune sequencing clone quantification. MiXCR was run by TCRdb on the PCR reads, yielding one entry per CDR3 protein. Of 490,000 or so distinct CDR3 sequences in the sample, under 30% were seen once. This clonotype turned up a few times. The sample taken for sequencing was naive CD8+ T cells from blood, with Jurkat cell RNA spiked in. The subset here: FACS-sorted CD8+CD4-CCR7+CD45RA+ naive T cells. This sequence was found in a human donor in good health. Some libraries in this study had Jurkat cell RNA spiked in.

In DNA form, the CDR3 reads TGTGCCAGCAGTTACTCGGGCTGGACAGAGCAGTACTTC. Its protein is CASSYSGWTEQYF. The V call is TRBV6-5, the J call TRBJ2-7; tentative D call: TRBD1 (5 bases). V shed 0 bases and J shed 7 bases, with 10 bases lying between them. Germline values: CDR1 MNHEY, CDR2 SVGAGI. This CDR3 has 13 residues.